These 5 T cell receptor beta chains came from one sample sequenced in a study of T cell responses to AZD1222 COVID-19 vaccine. This table comes from immunoSEQ multiplex PCR, and its TCRdb copy is limited to in-frame clones, with some not included. The sample shows about 79,000 clones, around 80% of them seen only once. The input for sequencing was peripheral blood, taken on day 0 of AZD1222 vaccination. The source is an adult in good health.

This chain links TRBV5-5 with TRBJ2-1, with a tentative D call TRBD1 (6 bases). Germline CDR1 is SGHKS and CDR2 is YYEKEE (reference sequence). The V gene lost 2 bases and the J gene lost 10 bases, with 16 bases spanning the gap. This CDR3 is 14 amino acids long. The CDR3 protein is CASSFDRIGTEQFF. DNA of the CDR3: TGTGCCAGCAGCTTTGATAGGATCGGGACAGAGCAGTTCTTC.

This rearrangement joins TRBV11-3 to TRBJ2-5; D gene ambiguous. The CDR3 totals 16 residues. V was trimmed by 6 bases and J by 2 bases, leaving 19 bases between them. The V gene's germline CDR1 is SGHNT and CDR2 YENEEA. The CDR3 spells CASRTLSGRYQETQYF. The CDR3 coding sequence is TGTGCCAGCAGGACCCTGAGTGGACGGTATCAAGAGACCCAGTACTTC.

V and J are TRBV5-1 and TRBJ2-7; perhaps TRBD2 as D (6 bases). The V gene's germline CDR1 is SGHRS and CDR2 YFSETQ. Trimming cost V 4 bases and J 2 bases, with 16 bases left between them. This CDR3 comprises 15 residues. The CDR3: CASSAGTRRTYEQYF. DNA for the CDR3: TGCGCCAGCAGCGCGGGGACCAGGAGAACCTACGAGCAGTACTTC.

This chain joins TRBV6-5 and TRBJ1-5, with a possible D match to TRBD1 (6 bases). Germline CDR1 reads MNHEY; CDR2 reads SVGAGI. Trimming pared 5 bases from V and 3 bases from J, leaving 11 bases between. The CDR3 runs 14 residues. For the CDR3, the DNA is TGTGCCAGCAGTCACAAGGGGGACAATCAGCCCCAGCATTTT. Amino acid sequence: CASSHKGDNQPQHF.

The gene calls are TRBV7-8 and TRBJ1-2; no definite D call. Trimming removed 8 bases at V and 8 bases at J, with 9 bases between. The CDR3 contains 10 residues. Per germline, CDR1 SGHVS and CDR2 FQNEAQ. CDR3 amino acids: CASGPGGYTF. Here the CDR3 DNA reads TGTGCCAGCGGCCCCGGGGGCTACACCTTC. The full variable domain, rest sourced from reference TRBV7-8 and TRBJ1-2, is GAGVSQSPRYKVAKRGQDVALRCDPISGHVSLFWYQQALGQGPEFLTYFQNEAQLDKSGLPSDRFFAERPEGSVSTLKIQRTQQEDSAVYLCASGPGGYTFGSGTRLTVV.